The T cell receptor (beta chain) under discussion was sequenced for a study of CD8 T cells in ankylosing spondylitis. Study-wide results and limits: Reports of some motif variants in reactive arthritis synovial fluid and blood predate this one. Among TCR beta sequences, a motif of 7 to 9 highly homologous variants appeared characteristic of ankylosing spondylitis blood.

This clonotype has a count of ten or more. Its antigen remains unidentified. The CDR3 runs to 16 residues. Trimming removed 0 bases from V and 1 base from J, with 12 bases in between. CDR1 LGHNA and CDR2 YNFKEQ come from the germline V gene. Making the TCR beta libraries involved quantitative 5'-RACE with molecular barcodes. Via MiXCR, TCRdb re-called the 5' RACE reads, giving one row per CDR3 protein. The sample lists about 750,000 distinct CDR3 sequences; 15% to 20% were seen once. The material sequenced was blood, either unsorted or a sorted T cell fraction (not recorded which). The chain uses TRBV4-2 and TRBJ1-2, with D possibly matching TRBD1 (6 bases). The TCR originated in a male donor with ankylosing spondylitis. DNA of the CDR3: TGTGCCAGCAGCCAAGATTCAGGACAGAATAACTATGGCTACACCTTC. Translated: CASSQDSGQNNYGYTF.